The rows below give T cell receptor beta chains drawn from one sample of a study of T cells after yellow fever vaccination. MiXCR, run by TCRdb on the 5' RACE reads, gives a single entry per CDR3 protein. The data contain some 63,000 distinct CDR3 sequences, 6.5% to 9% of them singletons. Sequenced here: CD8+ T cells sorted from PBMCs, sampled 15 days after the yellow fever booster vaccination. These receptors came from a man younger than 40 who received the YFV17D yellow fever vaccine. CDR3s include the opening cysteine and the closing phenylalanine or tryptophan. D genes are given only for firm matches. Expanded clones get a size class; other rows say once, few or many, or leave the size out.

>many|TRBJ1-5|.|TRBV20-1
TGCAGTGTTCAGGATTCGAGCAATCAGCCCCAGCATTTT
CSVQDSSNQPQHF
>few|TRBJ2-3|TRBD2|TRBV20-1
TGCAGTGCCCCCCTGAGAGCTACTAGCGGGGCGCGCGATACGCAGTATTTT
CSAPLRATSGARDTQYF
>.|TRBJ2-3|.|TRBV28
TGTGCCAGCAGTTTATCTGTCTCTAGCACAGATACGCAGTATTTT
CASSLSVSSTDTQYF
>few|TRBJ2-5|.|TRBV3-1
TGTGCCAGCAGCCAAGAGGGATGGGGGATTGAGGAGACCCAGTACTTC
CASSQEGWGIEETQYF
>many|TRBJ2-4|TRBD2|TRBV29-1
TGCAGCGCAGGACTAGCGGGAGAGGTCATTCAGTACTTC
CSAGLAGEVIQYF
>many|TRBJ2-5|TRBD1|TRBV7-2
TGTGCCAGCAGCTTAGCGCCAGGGTCGACAGGGGGCACGGTGAGGCAAGAGACCCAGTACTTC
CASSLAPGSTGGTVRQETQYF
>many|TRBJ1-2|TRBD1|TRBV28
TGTGCCAGCAGTATTTCTTGGGACAGGGGGCTTATCCAAATTAGACCTCATGGCTACACCTTC
CASSISWDRGLIQIRPHGYTF
>many|TRBJ2-7|.|TRBV7-2
TGTGCCAGCAGCTTACCGGGAACCTACGAGCAGTACTTC
CASSLPGTYEQYF
>.|TRBJ2-3|.|TRBV10-1
TGCGCCAGCAGTGAGGGGGACACAGATACGCAGTATTTT
CASSEGDTDTQYF
>many|TRBJ2-2|TRBD2|TRBV4-1
TGCGCCAGCAGCCAGTGGATAGCGGGAGGAACGAACACCGGGGAGCTGTTTTTT
CASSQWIAGGTNTGELFF
>many|TRBJ2-1|.|TRBV6-2/TRBV6-3
TGTGCCAGCAGTTTACAAGGGGTACCCTACAATGAGCAGTTCTTC
CASSLQGVPYNEQFF
>many|TRBJ2-3|.|TRBV20-1
TGCAGTGCTAGCCCCAGGGGCACAGATACGCAGTATTTT
CSASPRGTDTQYF
>few|TRBJ2-7|TRBD2|TRBV5-6
TGTGCCAGCAGCTTGGAGCGGGGGATGGAGTACTTC
CASSLERGMEYF
>many|TRBJ2-7|TRBD2|TRBV10-3
TGTGCCATCAGTGACGCACTTTCTAGCGGGAGGAACGAGCAGTACTTC
CAISDALSSGRNEQYF
>many|TRBJ1-4|TRBD1|TRBV13
TGTGCCAGCAGCAAGGGGACAGGGGATGAAAAACTGTTTTTT
CASSKGTGDEKLFF
>.|TRBJ2-7|TRBD2|TRBV4-3
TGCGCCAGCAGCCAAGATCGAGCGGGAGGGACCTACGAGCAGTACTTC
CASSQDRAGGTYEQYF
>many|TRBJ2-2|.|TRBV6-2/TRBV6-3
TGTGCCAGCAGTACCCCCCGGACAAACACCGGGGAGCTGTTTTTT
CASSTPRTNTGELFF
>many|TRBJ2-7|.|TRBV29-1
TGCAGCGCCCTGGTCCGGGTTCGTCCCCACGAGCAGTACTTC
CSALVRVRPHEQYF
>.|TRBJ1-1|TRBD1|TRBV19
TGTGCCAGCCGAAGGGACAGGGGGCCCACTGAAGCTTTCTTT
CASRRDRGPTEAFF
>many|TRBJ2-6|TRBD2|TRBV20-1
TGCAGTGGAATCCCAATCGGGCTAGCGGCGAACGTCCTGACTTTC
CSGIPIGLAANVLTF
>many|TRBJ2-3|TRBD2|TRBV20-1
TGCAGTGCTAGTTCATGGGGGGGTGGCACAGATACGCAGTATTTT
CSASSWGGGTDTQYF
>many|TRBJ2-7|.|TRBV7-8
TGTGCCAGCAGCACCGCTGTGGGCAGCTCCTACGAGCAGTACTTC
CASSTAVGSSYEQYF
>many|TRBJ2-1|.|TRBV7-2
TGTGCCAGCAGCTTAGGGATAAACTCCTACAATGAGCAGTTCTTC
CASSLGINSYNEQFF
>many|TRBJ2-7|TRBD2|TRBV5-5
TGTGCCAGCAGCTTGGGGACTAGCGGGCTTGAGCAGTACTTC
CASSLGTSGLEQYF
>many|TRBJ2-1|.|TRBV5-1
TGCGCCAGCGGCGGAGGGGGAGACAATGAGCAGTTCTTC
CASGGGGDNEQFF
>many|TRBJ1-1|.|TRBV18
TGTGCCAGCTCACTACCAGGGAGAATTAATGAAGCTTTCTTT
CASSLPGRINEAFF
>many|TRBJ2-1|TRBD2|TRBV9
TGTGCCAGCAGCGAAGCCGGGACTACGTACAATGAGCAGTTCTTC
CASSEAGTTYNEQFF
>.|TRBJ2-5|.|TRBV28
TGTGCCAGCAGGCTGGCCCCAGACCTAGAGACCCAGTACTTC
CASRLAPDLETQYF
>many|TRBJ2-5|.|TRBV4-1
TGCGCCAGCAGCCAGGCGGTCCAAGAGACCCAGTACTTC
CASSQAVQETQYF
>many|TRBJ2-1|.|TRBV7-2
TGTGCCAGCAGTACCCACTGGGACGGGAACAATGAGCAGTTCTTC
CASSTHWDGNNEQFF
>many|TRBJ2-1|TRBD2|TRBV5-6
TGTGCCAGCAGCCATGGACTAGCGGGGCTACTTACCTACAATGAGCAGTTCTTC
CASSHGLAGLLTYNEQFF
>many|TRBJ2-1|.|TRBV4-1
TGCGCCAGCAGCCACGGTTACGTACAGGGGGCAAGCGGCGGGAGGGTTGGGAATGAGCAGTTCTTC
CASSHGYVQGASGGRVGNEQFF
>many|TRBJ2-1|.|TRBV7-9
TGTGCCAGCAGCCAAGGGGGTCTCGGTGAGCAGTTCTTC
CASSQGGLGEQFF